The rows below give T cell receptor beta chains drawn from one sample of a study of cytomegalovirus exposure and HLA in healthy donors. TCRdb keeps only in-frame clones here, not all; method: immunoSEQ multiplex PCR. This table has approximately 120,000 clones, about 86% appearing once. Sample: PBMCs. All receptors come from a woman between 25 and 40 years old in good health and CMV-seronegative. Each CDR3 is given with its conserved first and last residue. A D gene is named only where the DNA matches it firmly. Clone size is given for some rows only: seen once, a few or many times, or a class if the clone is expanded.

size: -; D: TRBD2; V: TRBV5-4; J: TRBJ2-7; CDR3: CASSPRPVAGVSEQYF; DNA: TGTGCCAGCAGCCCACGCCCTGTAGCGGGAGTAAGCGAGCAGTACTTC
size: -; D: TRBD2; V: TRBV9; J: TRBJ2-3; CDR3: CASSVVGGRAETDTQYF; DNA: TGTGCCAGCAGCGTAGTCGGGGGGAGGGCCGAGACAGATACGCAGTATTTT
size: once; D: TRBD2; V: TRBV11-3; J: TRBJ2-1; CDR3: CASSLVSGNSNEQFF; DNA: TGTGCCAGCAGCTTAGTTAGCGGGAATAGCAATGAGCAGTTCTTC
size: few; D: -; V: TRBV27; J: TRBJ2-5; CDR3: CASGQAGRETQYF; DNA: TGTGCCAGCGGCCAGGCAGGGAGGGAGACCCAGTACTTC
size: -; D: -; V: TRBV21-1; J: TRBJ2-2; CDR3: CASSGGSGGSGAGELFF; DNA: TGTGCCAGCAGCGGAGGAAGTGGCGGGAGTGGGGCCGGGGAGCTGTTTTTT
size: -; D: -; V: TRBV21-1; J: TRBJ2-2; CDR3: CASTDRQWHTGELFF; DNA: TGTGCCAGCACCGATAGACAGTGGCACACCGGGGAGCTGTTTTTT
size: few; D: TRBD2; V: TRBV10-3; J: TRBJ2-1; CDR3: CAIGLAEYNEQFF; DNA: TGTGCCATCGGGCTAGCGGAGTACAATGAGCAGTTCTTC
size: few; D: -; V: TRBV5-4; J: TRBJ2-7; CDR3: CASSLGPSSTTAYEQYF; DNA: TGTGCCAGCAGCTTGGGCCCCTCCTCGACTACCGCCTACGAGCAGTACTTC
size: -; D: TRBD2; V: TRBV4-1; J: TRBJ2-3; CDR3: CASSQVPSSGWTDTQYF; DNA: TGCGCCAGCAGCCAAGTGCCGAGTAGCGGGTGGACAGATACGCAGTATTTT
size: -; D: -; V: TRBV6-5; J: TRBJ2-3; CDR3: CASTDSAPGTDTQYF; DNA: TGTGCCAGCACCGATAGCGCGCCCGGGACAGATACGCAGTATTTT
size: -; D: -; V: TRBV21-1; J: TRBJ1-2; CDR3: CASTQGLDYGYTF; DNA: TGTGCCAGCACCCAGGGTCTTGACTATGGCTACACCTTC
size: few; D: TRBD2; V: TRBV7-2; J: TRBJ2-1; CDR3: CASSLTSGRNEQFF; DNA: TGTGCCAGCAGCTTAACTAGCGGGAGAAATGAGCAGTTCTTC
size: -; D: TRBD2; V: TRBV2; J: TRBJ2-2; CDR3: CASRFLAGGGTGELFF; DNA: TGTGCCAGCAGGTTTCTAGCGGGAGGCGGCACCGGGGAGCTGTTTTTT
size: -; D: -; V: TRBV19; J: TRBJ1-1; CDR3: CASSIRQFTEAFF; DNA: TGTGCCAGTAGTATTAGACAATTCACTGAAGCTTTCTTT
size: -; D: -; V: TRBV19; J: TRBJ2-5; CDR3: CASSNGGQPSRRETQYF; DNA: TGTGCCAGTAGTAACGGGGGACAGCCGTCCCGACGGGAGACCCAGTACTTC
size: once; D: -; V: TRBV5-1; J: TRBJ2-3; CDR3: CASSLENRVTDTQYF; DNA: TGCGCCAGCAGCTTGGAAAACAGGGTAACAGATACGCAGTATTTT
size: -; D: TRBD1; V: TRBV9; J: TRBJ1-1; CDR3: CASSVGGGVEAFF; DNA: TGTGCCAGCAGCGTAGGAGGGGGCGTTGAAGCTTTCTTT
size: -; D: -; V: TRBV27; J: TRBJ1-1; CDR3: CASSPNVNTEAFF; DNA: TGTGCCAGCAGTCCAAATGTGAACACTGAAGCTTTCTTT
size: -; D: TRBD2; V: TRBV4-1; J: TRBJ2-3; CDR3: CASSQDLELAGVTDTQYF; DNA: TGCGCCAGCAGCCAAGACCTTGAACTAGCGGGGGTCACAGATACGCAGTATTTT
size: -; D: -; V: TRBV5-1; J: TRBJ2-5; CDR3: CASRPAGSQGGTQYF; DNA: TGCGCCAGCAGACCAGCGGGTTCGCAAGGAGGGACCCAGTACTTC
size: -; D: -; V: TRBV7-9; J: TRBJ2-7; CDR3: CASSLMGREQYF; DNA: TGTGCCAGCAGCTTAATGGGGCGCGAGCAGTACTTC
size: -; D: TRBD1; V: TRBV7-3; J: TRBJ1-1; CDR3: CASILGGQGGTEAFF; DNA: TGTGCCAGCATCCTGGGGGGACAGGGGGGCACTGAAGCTTTCTTT
size: -; D: TRBD2; V: TRBV27; J: TRBJ2-3; CDR3: CASRREREWDTQYF; DNA: TGTGCCAGCAGAAGGGAGCGGGAGTGGGATACGCAGTATTTT
size: few; D: TRBD2; V: TRBV11-1; J: TRBJ2-1; CDR3: CASSLDSPGTSGRFGQFF; DNA: TGTGCCAGCAGCTTAGATAGCCCCGGGACTAGCGGGAGGTTTGGGCAGTTCTTC
size: -; D: -; V: TRBV30; J: TRBJ2-3; CDR3: CAWSVVTGGDTQYF; DNA: TGTGCCTGGAGTGTGGTGACTGGGGGGGATACGCAGTATTTT
size: -; D: TRBD1; V: TRBV2; J: TRBJ2-2; CDR3: CASKDRVLTGELFF; DNA: TGTGCCAGCAAAGACAGGGTGTTGACCGGGGAGCTGTTTTTT
size: -; D: -; V: TRBV7-2; J: TRBJ2-3; CDR3: CASSRQPTDTQYF; DNA: TGTGCCAGCAGCCGACAGCCTACAGATACGCAGTATTTT
size: -; D: -; V: TRBV9; J: TRBJ1-3; CDR3: CASSRGGTIYF; DNA: TGTGCCAGCAGCCGAGGGGGCACCATATATTTT
size: few; D: TRBD1; V: TRBV7-2; J: TRBJ1-1; CDR3: CASNIGTVGEAFF; DNA: TGTGCCAGCAACATTGGGACAGTTGGGGAAGCTTTCTTT
size: -; D: TRBD2; V: TRBV5-6; J: TRBJ2-1; CDR3: CASSLKRSGITYNEQFF; DNA: TGTGCCAGCAGCTTGAAAAGGAGCGGGATCACCTACAATGAGCAGTTCTTC
size: -; D: -; V: TRBV6-1; J: TRBJ2-1; CDR3: CATTASLGYNEQFF; DNA: TGTGCCACCACAGCATCTCTGGGTTACAATGAGCAGTTCTTC
size: -; D: TRBD1; V: TRBV14; J: TRBJ2-2; CDR3: CASSGVGTGHTGELFF; DNA: TGTGCCAGCAGCGGGGTCGGGACAGGCCACACCGGGGAGCTGTTTTTT
size: -; D: TRBD1; V: TRBV10-3; J: TRBJ2-2; CDR3: CAISDRLATTQGAGELFF; DNA: TGTGCCATCAGTGATAGACTAGCAACAACACAGGGGGCGGGGGAGCTGTTTTTT
size: -; D: -; V: TRBV9; J: TRBJ2-2; CDR3: CASKTETNTGELFF; DNA: TGTGCCAGCAAGACAGAAACGAACACCGGGGAGCTGTTTTTT
size: -; D: -; V: TRBV6-4; J: TRBJ1-1; CDR3: CASSREMNTEAFF; DNA: TGTGCCAGCAGTCGGGAGATGAACACTGAAGCTTTCTTT
size: -; D: TRBD2; V: TRBV11-3; J: TRBJ2-7; CDR3: CASSLGGTSEIYEQYF; DNA: TGTGCCAGCAGCTTAGGAGGGACTAGCGAAATCTACGAGCAGTACTTC
size: -; D: TRBD2; V: TRBV7-9; J: TRBJ2-3; CDR3: CASSHPRASGRTDTQYF; DNA: TGTGCCAGCAGCCATCCCAGGGCTAGCGGGAGAACAGATACGCAGTATTTT
size: -; D: -; V: TRBV10-3; J: TRBJ1-3; CDR3: CAINSIISGNTIYF; DNA: TGTGCCATCAACTCGATCATCTCTGGAAACACCATATATTTT
size: -; D: -; V: TRBV5-6; J: TRBJ2-4; CDR3: CASSPPSEHIQYF; DNA: TGTGCCAGCAGCCCCCCTAGCGAGCACATTCAGTACTTC
size: -; D: -; V: TRBV14; J: TRBJ2-7; CDR3: CASSLRIAGKIGRTYEQYF; DNA: TGTGCCAGCAGCCTGCGGATTGCGGGGAAGATAGGGCGGACCTACGAGCAGTACTTC
size: -; D: TRBD2; V: TRBV6-1; J: TRBJ2-7; CDR3: CASSDDVLLAGGYEQYF; DNA: TGTGCCAGCAGTGATGATGTTCTTCTAGCGGGAGGCTACGAGCAGTACTTC
size: -; D: TRBD1; V: TRBV11-2; J: TRBJ2-5; CDR3: CASSFGTGQETQYF; DNA: TGTGCCAGCAGCTTCGGGACAGGGCAAGAGACCCAGTACTTC
size: -; D: TRBD2; V: TRBV5-6; J: TRBJ2-1; CDR3: CASSSVTSVSYNEQFF; DNA: TGTGCCAGCAGCTCGGTGACTAGCGTCTCCTACAATGAGCAGTTCTTC
size: -; D: -; V: TRBV6-6; J: TRBJ2-7; CDR3: CASSPPGGYEQYF; DNA: TGTGCCAGCAGTCCCCCCGGTGGCTACGAGCAGTACTTC
size: -; D: -; V: TRBV5-4; J: TRBJ1-1; CDR3: CASSQTVNTEAFF; DNA: TGTGCCAGCAGCCAGACAGTGAACACTGAAGCTTTCTTT
size: -; D: -; V: TRBV9; J: TRBJ1-4; CDR3: CASSVGFRGREKLFF; DNA: TGTGCCAGCAGCGTAGGTTTCAGGGGAAGGGAAAAACTGTTTTTT
size: -; D: TRBD2; V: TRBV6-1; J: TRBJ2-7; CDR3: CASSDSGSSYEQYF; DNA: TGTGCCAGCAGCGATAGCGGGAGCTCCTACGAGCAGTACTTC
size: -; D: TRBD2; V: TRBV14; J: TRBJ2-1; CDR3: CASSLAGAVEQFF; DNA: TGTGCCAGCAGCCTAGCGGGAGCGGTTGAGCAGTTCTTC
size: once; D: -; V: TRBV21-1; J: TRBJ1-5; CDR3: CASSKVATGRRTQHF; DNA: TGTGCCAGCAGCAAAGTAGCCACCGGCCGTCGGACCCAGCATTTT
size: -; D: -; V: TRBV5-1; J: TRBJ2-5; CDR3: CASSLEGGLETQYF; DNA: TGCGCCAGCAGCTTGGAAGGCGGGCTAGAGACCCAGTACTTC
size: -; D: -; V: TRBV9; J: TRBJ2-5; CDR3: CASSVAEGGTLETQYF; DNA: TGTGCCAGCAGCGTAGCCGAGGGAGGGACATTAGAGACCCAGTACTTC
size: once; D: -; V: TRBV18; J: TRBJ2-1; CDR3: CASSPITAYNEQFF; DNA: TGTGCCAGCTCACCAATTACAGCCTACAATGAGCAGTTCTTC
size: -; D: TRBD1; V: TRBV5-1; J: TRBJ2-3; CDR3: CASSGRDSLSDTQYF; DNA: TGCGCCAGCAGCGGAAGGGACAGCCTCTCAGATACGCAGTATTTT